This T cell receptor beta chain was sequenced in a study of T cell repertoires in cytomegalovirus infection. Study as a whole: It was recently identified HLA-C-restricted and well-studied HLA-B-restricted CMV epitopes that the study used. The public TCR beta signatures pointed to both CMV infection and matching HLA type.

Germline V gene lookup returns CDR1 LNHDA and CDR2 SQIVND (reference sequence). The CDR3 extends over 11 amino acids. V lost 3 bases, J lost 6 bases, and 5 bases lay in between. About this clonotype: The antigen is undetermined.

TCRdb independently ran MiXCR on the reads; one entry per CDR3 protein. Of some 560,000 distinct CDR3 sequences listed, over 35% are singletons. Findings and caveats of the study: Ex vivo responses were dominated by HLA-C-restricted CMV-specific TCR beta clonotypes. Totalled public TCR beta family frequency picked out people who carried CMV plus the relevant HLA.

The clonotype was recovered from a human donor in good health (CMV status not recorded). Some clones in this sample may be carry-over from other donors' samples. The chain links TRBV19 to TRBJ1-2; D unresolved. The specimen comprised cultured PBMCs, sampled from culture after CMV antigen stimulation. The CDR3 coding sequence is TGTGCCAGTAGTATCGGGGATGGCTACACCTTC. This gives the protein CASSIGDGYTF.